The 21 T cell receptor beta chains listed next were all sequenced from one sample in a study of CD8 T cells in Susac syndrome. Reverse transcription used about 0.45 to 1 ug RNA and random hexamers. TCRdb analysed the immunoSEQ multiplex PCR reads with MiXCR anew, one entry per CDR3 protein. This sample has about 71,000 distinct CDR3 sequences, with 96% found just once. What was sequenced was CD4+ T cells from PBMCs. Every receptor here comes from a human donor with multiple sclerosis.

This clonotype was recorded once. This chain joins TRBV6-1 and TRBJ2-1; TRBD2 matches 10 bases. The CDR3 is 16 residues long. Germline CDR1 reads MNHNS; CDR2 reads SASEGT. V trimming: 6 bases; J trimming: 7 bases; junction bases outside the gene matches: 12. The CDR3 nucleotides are TGTGCCAGCAGGAACATCGGGACTAGCGTCAATAATGAGCAGTTCTTC. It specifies CASRNIGTSVNNEQFF.

The DNA for the CDR3 is TGTGCCAGCACCACAAACGGGGGCCAAGAAACTGCTTTCTTT. It translates to CASTTNGGQETAFF. The chain employs TRBV27 and TRBJ1-1; D is perhaps TRBD1 (6 bases). Germline CDR1 MNHEY, CDR2 SMNVEV (reference sequence). The CDR3 runs to 14 residues. Trimming stripped 7 bases from V and 11 bases from J, with 23 bases between.

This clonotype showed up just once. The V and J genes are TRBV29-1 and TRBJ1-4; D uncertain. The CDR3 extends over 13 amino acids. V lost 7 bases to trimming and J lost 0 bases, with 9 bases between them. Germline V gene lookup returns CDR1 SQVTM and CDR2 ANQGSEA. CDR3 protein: CSGGTATNEKLFF. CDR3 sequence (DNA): TGCAGCGGGGGAACCGCAACTAATGAAAAACTGTTTTTT.

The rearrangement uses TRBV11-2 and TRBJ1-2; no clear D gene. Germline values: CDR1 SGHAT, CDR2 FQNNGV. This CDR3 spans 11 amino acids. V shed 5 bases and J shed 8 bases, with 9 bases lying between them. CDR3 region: CASSGRKGYTF. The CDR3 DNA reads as TGTGCCAGCAGCGGAAGGAAGGGCTACACCTTC.

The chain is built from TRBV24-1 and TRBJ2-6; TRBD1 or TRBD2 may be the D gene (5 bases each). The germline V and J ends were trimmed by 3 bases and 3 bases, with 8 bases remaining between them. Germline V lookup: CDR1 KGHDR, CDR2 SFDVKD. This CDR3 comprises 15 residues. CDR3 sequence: CATSDRGVGANVLTF. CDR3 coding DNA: TGTGCCACCAGTGATCGAGGGGTTGGGGCCAACGTCCTGACTTTC.

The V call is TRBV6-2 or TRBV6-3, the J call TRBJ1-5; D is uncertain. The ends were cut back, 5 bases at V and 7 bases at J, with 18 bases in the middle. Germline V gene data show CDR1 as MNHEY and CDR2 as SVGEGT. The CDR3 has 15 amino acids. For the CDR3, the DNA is TGTGCCAGCAGTCGCGTAGACACCGGGGTCCAGCCCCAGCATTTT. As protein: CASSRVDTGVQPQHF.

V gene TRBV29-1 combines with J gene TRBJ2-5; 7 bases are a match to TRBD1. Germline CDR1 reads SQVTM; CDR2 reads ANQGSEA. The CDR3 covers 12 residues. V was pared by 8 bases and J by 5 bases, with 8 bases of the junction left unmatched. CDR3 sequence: CSSSQGVETQYF. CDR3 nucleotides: TGCAGCTCAAGTCAGGGGGTCGAGACCCAGTACTTC.

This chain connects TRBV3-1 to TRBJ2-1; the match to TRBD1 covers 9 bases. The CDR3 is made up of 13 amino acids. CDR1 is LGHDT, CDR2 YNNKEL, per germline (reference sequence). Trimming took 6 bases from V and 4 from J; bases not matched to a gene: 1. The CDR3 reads CASRDRGYNEQFF. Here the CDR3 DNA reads TGTGCCAGCAGAGACAGGGGGTACAATGAGCAGTTCTTC.

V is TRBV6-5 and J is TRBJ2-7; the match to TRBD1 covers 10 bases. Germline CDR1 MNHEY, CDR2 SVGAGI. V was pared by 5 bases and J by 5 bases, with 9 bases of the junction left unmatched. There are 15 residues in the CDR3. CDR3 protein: CASSPHRDRGDEQYF. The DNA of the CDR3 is TGTGCCAGCAGTCCCCACCGGGACAGGGGCGACGAGCAGTACTTC.

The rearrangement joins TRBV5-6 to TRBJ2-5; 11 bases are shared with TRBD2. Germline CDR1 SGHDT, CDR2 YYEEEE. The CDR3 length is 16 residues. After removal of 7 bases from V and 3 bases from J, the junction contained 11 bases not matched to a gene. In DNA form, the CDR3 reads TGTGCCAGCGAAAAAATCCAGACTAGCGGGAAAGAGACCCAGTACTTC. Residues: CASEKIQTSGKETQYF.

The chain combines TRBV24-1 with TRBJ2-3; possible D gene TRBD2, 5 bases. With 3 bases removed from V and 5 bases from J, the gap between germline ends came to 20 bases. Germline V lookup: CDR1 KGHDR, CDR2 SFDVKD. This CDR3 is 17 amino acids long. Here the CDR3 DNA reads TGTGCCACCAGTGATATCGAGGACTTCCGGGCCCTAGATACGCAGTATTTT. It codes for CATSDIEDFRALDTQYF.

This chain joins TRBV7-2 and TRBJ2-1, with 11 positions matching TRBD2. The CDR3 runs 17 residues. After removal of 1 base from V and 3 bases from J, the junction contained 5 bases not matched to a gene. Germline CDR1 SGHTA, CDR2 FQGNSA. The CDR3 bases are TGTGCCAGCAGCTTAGTGCGGCTAGCGGGGGGCTACAATGAGCAGTTCTTC. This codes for CASSLVRLAGGYNEQFF.

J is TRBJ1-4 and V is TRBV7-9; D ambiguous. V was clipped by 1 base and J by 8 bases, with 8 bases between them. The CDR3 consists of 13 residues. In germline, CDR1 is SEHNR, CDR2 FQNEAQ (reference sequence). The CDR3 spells CASSLGVGEKLFF. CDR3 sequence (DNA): TGTGCCAGCAGCTTAGGTGTTGGGGAAAAACTGTTTTTT.

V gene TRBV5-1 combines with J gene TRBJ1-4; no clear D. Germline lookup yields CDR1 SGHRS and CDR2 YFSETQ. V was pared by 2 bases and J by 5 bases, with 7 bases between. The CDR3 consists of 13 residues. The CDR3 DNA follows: TGCGCCAGCAGCTTAGGAGGAAATGAAAAACTGTTTTTT. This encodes CASSLGGNEKLFF.

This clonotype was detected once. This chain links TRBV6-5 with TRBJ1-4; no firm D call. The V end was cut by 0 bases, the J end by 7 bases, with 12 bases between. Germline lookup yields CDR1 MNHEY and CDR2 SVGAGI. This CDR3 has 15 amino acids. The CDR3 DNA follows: TGTGCCAGCAGTTACTCATACACCCAAGGTGAAAAACTGTTTTTT. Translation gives CASSYSYTQGEKLFF.

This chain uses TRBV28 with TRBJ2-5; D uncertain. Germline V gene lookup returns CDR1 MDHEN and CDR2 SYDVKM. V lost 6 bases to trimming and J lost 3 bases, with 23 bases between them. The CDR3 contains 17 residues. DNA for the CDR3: TGTGCCAGCAGCCCTAAGAGTTCTTGGGGTGTTGAAGAGACCCAGTACTTC. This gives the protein CASSPKSSWGVEETQYF.

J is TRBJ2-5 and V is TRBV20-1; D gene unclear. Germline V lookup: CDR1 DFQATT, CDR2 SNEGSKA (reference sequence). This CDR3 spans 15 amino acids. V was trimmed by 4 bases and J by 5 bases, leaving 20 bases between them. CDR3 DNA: TGCAGTGCTACGACCCGGACGAAGCAAACGGAGACCCAGTACTTC. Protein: CSATTRTKQTETQYF.

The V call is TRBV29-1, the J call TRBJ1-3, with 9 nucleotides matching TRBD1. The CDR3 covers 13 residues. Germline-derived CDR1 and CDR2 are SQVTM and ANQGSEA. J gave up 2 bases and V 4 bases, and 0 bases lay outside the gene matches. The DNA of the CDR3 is TGCAGCGTTGGGGACAGGGCTGGAAACACCATATATTTT. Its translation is CSVGDRAGNTIYF.

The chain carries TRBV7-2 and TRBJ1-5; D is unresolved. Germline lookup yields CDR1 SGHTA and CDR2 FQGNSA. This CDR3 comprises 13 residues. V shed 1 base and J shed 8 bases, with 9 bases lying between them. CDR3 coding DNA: TGTGCCAGCAGCTTAGAAGGTACGGAGCCCCAGCATTTT. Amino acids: CASSLEGTEPQHF.

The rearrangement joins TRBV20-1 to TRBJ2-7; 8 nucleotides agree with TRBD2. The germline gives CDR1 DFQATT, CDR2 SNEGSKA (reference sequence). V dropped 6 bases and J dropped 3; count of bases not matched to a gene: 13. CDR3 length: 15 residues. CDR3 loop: CSANVGRGDRYEQYF. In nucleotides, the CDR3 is TGCAGTGCGAACGTTGGGCGGGGGGACCGCTACGAGCAGTACTTC.

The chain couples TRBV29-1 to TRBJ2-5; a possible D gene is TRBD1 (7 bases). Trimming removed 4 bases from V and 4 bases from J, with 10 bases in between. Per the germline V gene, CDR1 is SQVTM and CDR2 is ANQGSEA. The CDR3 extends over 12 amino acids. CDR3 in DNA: TGCAGCGTTGGGAGGGGGCGAGAGACCCAGTACTTC. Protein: CSVGRGRETQYF.